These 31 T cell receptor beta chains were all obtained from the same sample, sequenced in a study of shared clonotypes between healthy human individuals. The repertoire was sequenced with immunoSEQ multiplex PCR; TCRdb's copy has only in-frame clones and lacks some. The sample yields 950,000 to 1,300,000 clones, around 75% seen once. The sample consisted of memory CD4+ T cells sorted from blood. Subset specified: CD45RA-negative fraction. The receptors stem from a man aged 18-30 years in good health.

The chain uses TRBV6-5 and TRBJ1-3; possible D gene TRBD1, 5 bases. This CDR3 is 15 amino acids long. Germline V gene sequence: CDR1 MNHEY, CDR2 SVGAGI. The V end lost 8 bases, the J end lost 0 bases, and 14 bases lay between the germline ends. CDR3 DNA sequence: TGTGCCAGCTGGTCGGACAACCGCTCTGGAAACACCATATATTTT. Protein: CASWSDNRSGNTIYF.

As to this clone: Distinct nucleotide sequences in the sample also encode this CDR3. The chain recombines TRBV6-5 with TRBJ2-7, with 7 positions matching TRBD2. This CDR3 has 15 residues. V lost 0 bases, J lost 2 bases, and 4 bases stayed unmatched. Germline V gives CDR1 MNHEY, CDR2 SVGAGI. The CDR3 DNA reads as TGTGCCAGCAGTTACTCGGGGGGGGGTCCCTACGAGCAGTACTTC. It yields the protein CASSYSGGGPYEQYF.

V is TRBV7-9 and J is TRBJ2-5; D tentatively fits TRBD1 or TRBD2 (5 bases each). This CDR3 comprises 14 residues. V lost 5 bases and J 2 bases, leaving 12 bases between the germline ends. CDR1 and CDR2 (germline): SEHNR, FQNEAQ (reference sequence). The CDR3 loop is CASSLGTAQETQYF. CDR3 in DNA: TGTGCCAGCAGCCTCGGGACCGCACAAGAGACCCAGTACTTC.

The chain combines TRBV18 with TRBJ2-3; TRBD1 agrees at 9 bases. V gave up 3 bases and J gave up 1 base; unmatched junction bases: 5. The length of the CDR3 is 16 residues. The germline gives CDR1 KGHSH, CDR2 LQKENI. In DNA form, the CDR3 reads TGTGCCAGCTCACCGAGGACAGGGGCCGGCACAGATACGCAGTATTTT. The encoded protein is CASSPRTGAGTDTQYF.

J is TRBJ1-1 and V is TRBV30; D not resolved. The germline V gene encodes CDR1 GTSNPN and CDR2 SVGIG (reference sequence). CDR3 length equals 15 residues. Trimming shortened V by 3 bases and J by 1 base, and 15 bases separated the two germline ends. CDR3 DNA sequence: TGTGCCTGGAGCCTACCGGCCCGGGGGAACACTGAAGCTTTCTTT. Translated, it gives CAWSLPARGNTEAFF.

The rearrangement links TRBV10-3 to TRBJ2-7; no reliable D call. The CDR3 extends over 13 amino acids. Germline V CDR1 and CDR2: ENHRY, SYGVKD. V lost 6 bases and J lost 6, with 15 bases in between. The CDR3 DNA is TGTGCCATCAGAGATAGGATTGGATTCGAGCAGTACTTC. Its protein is CAIRDRIGFEQYF.

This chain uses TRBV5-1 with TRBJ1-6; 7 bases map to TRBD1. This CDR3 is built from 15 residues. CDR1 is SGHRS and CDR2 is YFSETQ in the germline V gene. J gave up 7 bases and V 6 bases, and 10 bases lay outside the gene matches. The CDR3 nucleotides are TGCGCCAGCACTTCTAAGGGGGCCGGGAATTCACCCCTCCACTTT. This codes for CASTSKGAGNSPLHF. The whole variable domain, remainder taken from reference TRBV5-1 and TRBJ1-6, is KAGVTQTPRYLIKTRGQQVTLSCSPISGHRSVSWYQQTPGQGLQFLFEYFSETQRNKGNFPGRFSGRQFSNSRSEMNVSTLELGDSALYLCASTSKGAGNSPLHFGNGTRLTVT.

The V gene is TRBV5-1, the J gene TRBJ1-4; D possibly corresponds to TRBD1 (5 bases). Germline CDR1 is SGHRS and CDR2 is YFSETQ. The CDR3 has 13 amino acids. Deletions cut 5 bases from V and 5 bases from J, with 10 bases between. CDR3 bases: TGCGCCAGCAGGGGCAGGGAGAATGAAAAACTGTTTTTT. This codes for CASRGRENEKLFF.

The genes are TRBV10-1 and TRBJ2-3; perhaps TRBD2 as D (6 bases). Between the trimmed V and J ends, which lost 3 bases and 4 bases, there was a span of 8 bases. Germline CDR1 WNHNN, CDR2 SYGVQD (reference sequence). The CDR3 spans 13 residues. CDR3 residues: CASSDSGADTQYF. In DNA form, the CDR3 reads TGCGCCAGCAGTGATTCGGGAGCAGATACGCAGTATTTT.

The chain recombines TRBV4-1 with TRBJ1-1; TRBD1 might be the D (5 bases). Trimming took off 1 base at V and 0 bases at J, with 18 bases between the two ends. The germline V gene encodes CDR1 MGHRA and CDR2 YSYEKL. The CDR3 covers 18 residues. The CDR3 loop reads CASSQGGLLRWMNTEAFF. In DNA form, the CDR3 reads TGCGCCAGCAGCCAAGGGGGCCTCCTCAGGTGGATGAACACTGAAGCTTTCTTT.

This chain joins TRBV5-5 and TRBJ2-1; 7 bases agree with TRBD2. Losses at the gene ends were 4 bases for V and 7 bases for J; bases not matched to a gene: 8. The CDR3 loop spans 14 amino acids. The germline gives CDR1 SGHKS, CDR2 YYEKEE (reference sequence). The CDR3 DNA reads TGTGCCAGCAGCCTCTCGGGGGGTTCTAATGAGCAGTTCTTC. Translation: CASSLSGGSNEQFF.

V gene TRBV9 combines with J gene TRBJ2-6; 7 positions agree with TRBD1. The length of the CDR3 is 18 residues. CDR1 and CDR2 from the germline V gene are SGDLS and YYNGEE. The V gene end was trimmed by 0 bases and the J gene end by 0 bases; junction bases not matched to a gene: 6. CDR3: CASSVAGGPFSGANVLTF. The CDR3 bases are TGTGCCAGCAGCGTAGCAGGGGGTCCTTTCTCTGGGGCCAACGTCCTGACTTTC.

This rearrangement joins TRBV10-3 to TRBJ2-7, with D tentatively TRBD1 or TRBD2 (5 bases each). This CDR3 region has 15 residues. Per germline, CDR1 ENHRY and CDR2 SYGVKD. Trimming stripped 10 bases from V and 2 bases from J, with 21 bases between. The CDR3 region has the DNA TGTGCCACCGTGGAGCGGCAGGGAAAACCCTACGAGCAGTACTTC. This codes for CATVERQGKPYEQYF.

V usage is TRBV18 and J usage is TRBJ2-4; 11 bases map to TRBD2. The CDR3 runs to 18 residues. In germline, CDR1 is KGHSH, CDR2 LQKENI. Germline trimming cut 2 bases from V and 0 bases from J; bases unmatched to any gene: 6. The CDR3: CASSPSASGGLAKNIQYF. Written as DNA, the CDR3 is TGTGCCAGCTCACCATCGGCTAGCGGGGGGCTAGCCAAAAACATTCAGTACTTC.

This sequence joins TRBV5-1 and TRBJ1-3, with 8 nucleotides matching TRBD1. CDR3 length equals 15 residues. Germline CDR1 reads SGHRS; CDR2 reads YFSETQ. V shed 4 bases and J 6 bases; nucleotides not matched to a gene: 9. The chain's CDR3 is CASSTLGQGENTIYF. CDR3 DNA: TGCGCCAGCAGCACCCTTGGACAGGGCGAAAACACCATATATTTT.

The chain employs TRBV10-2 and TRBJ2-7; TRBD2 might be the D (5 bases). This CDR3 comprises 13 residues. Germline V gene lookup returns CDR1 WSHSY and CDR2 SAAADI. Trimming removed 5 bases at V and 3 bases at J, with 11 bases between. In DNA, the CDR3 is TGCGCCAGCAGTTTTCCCAGCGGCTACGAGCAGTACTTC. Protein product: CASSFPSGYEQYF.

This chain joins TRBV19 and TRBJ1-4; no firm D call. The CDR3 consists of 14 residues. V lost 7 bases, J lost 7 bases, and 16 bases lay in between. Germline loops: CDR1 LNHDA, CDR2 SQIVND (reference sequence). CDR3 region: CASTAEGWGEKLFF. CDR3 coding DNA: TGTGCCAGTACCGCGGAGGGTTGGGGTGAAAAACTGTTTTTT.

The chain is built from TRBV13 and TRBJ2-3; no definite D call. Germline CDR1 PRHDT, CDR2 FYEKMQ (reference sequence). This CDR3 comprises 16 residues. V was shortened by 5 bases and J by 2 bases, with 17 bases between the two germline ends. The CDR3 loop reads CASSVDLTGPTDTQYF. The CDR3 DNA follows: TGTGCCAGCAGCGTCGATCTAACCGGGCCCACAGATACGCAGTATTTT.

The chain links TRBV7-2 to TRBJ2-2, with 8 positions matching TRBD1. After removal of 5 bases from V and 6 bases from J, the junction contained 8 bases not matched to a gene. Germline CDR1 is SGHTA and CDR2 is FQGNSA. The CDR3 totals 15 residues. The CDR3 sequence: CASSQGTGRPGELFF. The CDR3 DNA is TGTGCCAGCAGCCAAGGGACAGGTCGTCCCGGGGAGCTGTTTTTT.

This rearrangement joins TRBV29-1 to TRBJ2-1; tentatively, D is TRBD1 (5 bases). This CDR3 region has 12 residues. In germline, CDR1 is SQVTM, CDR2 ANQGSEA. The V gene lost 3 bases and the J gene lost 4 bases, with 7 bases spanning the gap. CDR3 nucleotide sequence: TGCAGCGTTGACGACAGATACAATGAGCAGTTCTTC. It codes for CSVDDRYNEQFF.

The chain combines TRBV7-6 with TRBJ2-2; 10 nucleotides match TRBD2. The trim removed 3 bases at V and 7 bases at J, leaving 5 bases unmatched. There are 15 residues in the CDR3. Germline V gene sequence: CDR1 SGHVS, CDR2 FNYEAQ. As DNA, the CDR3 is TGTGCCAGCAGCTTTAAGCGGGAGGGCGGCGGGGAGCTGTTTTTT. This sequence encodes CASSFKREGGGELFF. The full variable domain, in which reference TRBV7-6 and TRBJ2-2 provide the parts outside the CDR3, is GAGVSQSPRYKVTKRGQDVALRCDPISGHVSLYWYRQALGQGPEFLTYFNYEAQQDKSGLPNDRFSAERPEGSISTLTIQRTEQRDSAMYRCASSFKREGGGELFFGEGSRLTVL.

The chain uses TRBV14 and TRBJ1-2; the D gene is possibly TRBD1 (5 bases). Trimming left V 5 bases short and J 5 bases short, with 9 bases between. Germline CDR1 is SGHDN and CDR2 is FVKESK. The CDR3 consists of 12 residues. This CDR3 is CASSAGPYGYTF. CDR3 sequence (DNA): TGTGCCAGCAGCGCGGGACCTTATGGCTACACCTTC.

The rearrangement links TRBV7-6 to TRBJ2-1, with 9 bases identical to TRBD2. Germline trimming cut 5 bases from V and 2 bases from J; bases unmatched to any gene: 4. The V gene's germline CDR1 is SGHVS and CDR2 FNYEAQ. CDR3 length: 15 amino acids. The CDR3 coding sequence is TGTGCCAGCAGCCTTAGCGGGGGAGCCTACAATGAGCAGTTCTTC. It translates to CASSLSGGAYNEQFF.

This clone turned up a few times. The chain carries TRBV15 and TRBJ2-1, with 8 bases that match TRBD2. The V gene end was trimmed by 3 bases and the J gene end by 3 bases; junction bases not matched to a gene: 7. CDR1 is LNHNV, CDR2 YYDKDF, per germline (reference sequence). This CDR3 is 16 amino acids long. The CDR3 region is CATSRGPSGSYNEQFF. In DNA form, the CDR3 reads TGTGCCACCAGCAGGGGTCCCAGCGGGAGCTACAATGAGCAGTTCTTC.

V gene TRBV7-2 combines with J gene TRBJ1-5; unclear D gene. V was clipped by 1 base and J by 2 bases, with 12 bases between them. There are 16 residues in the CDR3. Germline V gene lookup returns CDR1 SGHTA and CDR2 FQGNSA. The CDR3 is CASSLVLGYGNQPQHF. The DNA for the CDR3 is TGTGCCAGCAGCTTAGTCCTTGGGTACGGCAATCAGCCCCAGCATTTT.

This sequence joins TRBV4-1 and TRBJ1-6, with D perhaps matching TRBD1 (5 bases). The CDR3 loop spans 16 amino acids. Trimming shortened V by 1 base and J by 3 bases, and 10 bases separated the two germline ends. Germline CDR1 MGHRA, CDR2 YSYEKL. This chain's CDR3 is CASSQVGRDYNSPLHF. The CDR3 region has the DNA TGCGCCAGCAGCCAAGTAGGCAGGGACTATAATTCACCCCTCCACTTT.

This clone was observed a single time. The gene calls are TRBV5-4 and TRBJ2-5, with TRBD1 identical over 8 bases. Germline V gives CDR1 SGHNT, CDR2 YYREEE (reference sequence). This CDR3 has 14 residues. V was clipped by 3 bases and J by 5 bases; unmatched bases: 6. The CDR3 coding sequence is TGTGCCAGCAGCTCCGAGGACAGGGCGGAGACCCAGTACTTC. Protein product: CASSSEDRAETQYF.

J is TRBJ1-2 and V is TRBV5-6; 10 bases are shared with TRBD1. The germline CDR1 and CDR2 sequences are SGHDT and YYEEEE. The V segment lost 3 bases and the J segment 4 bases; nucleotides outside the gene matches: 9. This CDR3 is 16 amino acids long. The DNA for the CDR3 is TGTGCCAGCAGCTCCTCCGGGACAGGGGACTTCTATGGCTACACCTTC. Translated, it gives CASSSSGTGDFYGYTF.

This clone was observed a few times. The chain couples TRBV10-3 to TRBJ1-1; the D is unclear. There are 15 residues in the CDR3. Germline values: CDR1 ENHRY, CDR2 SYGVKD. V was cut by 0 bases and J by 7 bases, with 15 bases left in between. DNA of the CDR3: TGTGCCATCAGTGAGTCCCTCGCGAAAAACCTTGAAGCTTTCTTT. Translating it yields CAISESLAKNLEAFF.

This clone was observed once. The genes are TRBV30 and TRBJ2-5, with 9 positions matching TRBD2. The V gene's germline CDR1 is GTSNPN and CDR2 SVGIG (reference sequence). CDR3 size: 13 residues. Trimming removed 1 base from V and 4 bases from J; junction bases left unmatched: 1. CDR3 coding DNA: TGTGCCTGGAGTGGTAGCGGGGGAGAGACCCAGTACTTC. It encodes CAWSGSGGETQYF.

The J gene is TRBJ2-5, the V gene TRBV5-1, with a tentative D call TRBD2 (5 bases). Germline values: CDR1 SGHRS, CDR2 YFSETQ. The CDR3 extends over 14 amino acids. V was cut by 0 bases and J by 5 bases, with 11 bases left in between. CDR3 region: CASSLGRGWETQYF. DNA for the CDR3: TGCGCCAGCAGCTTGGGACGGGGATGGGAGACCCAGTACTTC.